Listed below are T cell receptor beta chains from one sample, sequenced in a study of shared clonotypes between healthy human individuals. Profiled with immunoSEQ multiplex PCR; TCRdb holds only in-frame clones, not every one. This repertoire shows nearly 1,000,000 clones, approximately 76% found once; its top ten account for around 1.5%. Sequencing input: memory CD4+ T cells sorted from blood. Receptors were obtained from a man aged 18 to 30 in good health. The CDR3 runs from the conserved cysteine through the conserved F or W. Each record gives: clone size, J gene, CDR3 length, V gene, D gene, CDR3 DNA, CDR3 protein. A D gene is named only where the DNA matches it firmly. Clone size is stated in some rows and not others, as once, few, many or a class when expanded.

clone_size: NA
j_call: TRBJ2-1
cdr3_length: 16
v_call: TRBV5-1
d_call: TRBD1
cdr3_nt: TGCGCCAGCAGCTTGGAGGACAGGGGGCGGTCCAATGAGCAGTTCTTC
cdr3_aa: CASSLEDRGRSNEQFF

clone_size: few
j_call: TRBJ1-4
cdr3_length: 12
v_call: TRBV7-2
d_call: NA
cdr3_nt: TGTGCCAGCAGCTTAGATGCCGAAAAACTGTTTTTT
cdr3_aa: CASSLDAEKLFF

clone_size: NA
j_call: TRBJ2-2
cdr3_length: 16
v_call: TRBV18
d_call: TRBD1
cdr3_nt: TGTGCCAGCTCAGCCTCAGGGGGACCGAACACCGGGGAGCTGTTTTTT
cdr3_aa: CASSASGGPNTGELFF

clone_size: NA
j_call: TRBJ1-4
cdr3_length: 15
v_call: TRBV5-8
d_call: TRBD1
cdr3_nt: TGTGCCAGCAGCCTGGACAGGGGGCGGTGGGAAAAACTGTTTTTT
cdr3_aa: CASSLDRGRWEKLFF

clone_size: NA
j_call: TRBJ1-2
cdr3_length: 11
v_call: TRBV20-1
d_call: NA
cdr3_nt: TGCAGTGTAAGGGTTAACTATGGCTACACCTTC
cdr3_aa: CSVRVNYGYTF

clone_size: NA
j_call: TRBJ1-5
cdr3_length: 14
v_call: TRBV27
d_call: TRBD1
cdr3_nt: TGTGCCAGCAGTCTGACAGGGTTAAATCAGCCCCAGCATTTT
cdr3_aa: CASSLTGLNQPQHF

clone_size: NA
j_call: TRBJ2-1
cdr3_length: 13
v_call: TRBV30
d_call: NA
cdr3_nt: TGTGCCTGGAGTGTACTTAGAGGGAGTGAGCAGTTCTTC
cdr3_aa: CAWSVLRGSEQFF

clone_size: once
j_call: TRBJ2-1
cdr3_length: 14
v_call: TRBV7-9
d_call: TRBD2
cdr3_nt: TGTGCCAGCAGCTTAATAGCGGGAGTAACTGAGCAGTTCTTC
cdr3_aa: CASSLIAGVTEQFF

clone_size: NA
j_call: TRBJ2-3
cdr3_length: 15
v_call: TRBV2
d_call: TRBD2
cdr3_nt: TGTGCCAGCAGTGACACTAGCGGAACGGGAGATACGCAGTATTTT
cdr3_aa: CASSDTSGTGDTQYF

clone_size: NA
j_call: TRBJ1-1
cdr3_length: 12
v_call: TRBV7-9
d_call: NA
cdr3_nt: TGTGCGGGGGGGAGCTTGAACACTGAAGCTTTCTTT
cdr3_aa: CAGGSLNTEAFF

clone_size: once
j_call: TRBJ2-2
cdr3_length: 13
v_call: TRBV10-3
d_call: TRBD1
cdr3_nt: TGTGCCATCAAGACAGGGACCCCCGGGGAGCTGTTTTTT
cdr3_aa: CAIKTGTPGELFF

clone_size: few
j_call: TRBJ2-7
cdr3_length: 14
v_call: TRBV6-1
d_call: TRBD1
cdr3_nt: TGTGCCAGCACGAGGTTAGGGACAGCCTACGAGCAGTACTTC
cdr3_aa: CASTRLGTAYEQYF

clone_size: once
j_call: TRBJ2-7
cdr3_length: 14
v_call: TRBV2
d_call: NA
cdr3_nt: TGTGCCAGCAGCAGACAAGGGATAGTGAACGAGCAGTACTTC
cdr3_aa: CASSRQGIVNEQYF

clone_size: NA
j_call: TRBJ1-1
cdr3_length: 15
v_call: TRBV6-6
d_call: NA
cdr3_nt: TGTGCCAGCAGTTGGTTCGGGGGCAAGAACACTGAAGCTTTCTTT
cdr3_aa: CASSWFGGKNTEAFF

clone_size: NA
j_call: TRBJ2-5
cdr3_length: 14
v_call: TRBV28
d_call: TRBD2
cdr3_nt: TGTGCCAGCAGTTTCGGCGGGAGGGGTGAGACCCAGTACTTC
cdr3_aa: CASSFGGRGETQYF

clone_size: many
j_call: TRBJ1-5
cdr3_length: 12
v_call: TRBV2
d_call: NA
cdr3_nt: TGTGCCAGCACTGGGAGAGTAGGGTCCCAGCATTTT
cdr3_aa: CASTGRVGSQHF

clone_size: NA
j_call: TRBJ1-4
cdr3_length: 14
v_call: TRBV6-6
d_call: TRBD1
cdr3_nt: TGTGCCAGCAGTTTGGACAGGGGGAATGAAAAACTGTTTTTT
cdr3_aa: CASSLDRGNEKLFF

clone_size: NA
j_call: TRBJ2-1
cdr3_length: 15
v_call: TRBV28
d_call: TRBD2
cdr3_nt: TGTGCCAGCGGGGGTCCGCGGGGGAATTACAATGAGCAGTTCTTC
cdr3_aa: CASGGPRGNYNEQFF

clone_size: NA
j_call: TRBJ1-3
cdr3_length: 15
v_call: TRBV28
d_call: NA
cdr3_nt: TGTGCCAGCAGTTTATATGCCAGGGGTCAAGACACCATATATTTT
cdr3_aa: CASSLYARGQDTIYF

clone_size: NA
j_call: TRBJ1-1
cdr3_length: 13
v_call: TRBV11-2
d_call: NA
cdr3_nt: TGTGCCAGCAGTCAAAGCCAGAACACTGAAGCTTTCTTT
cdr3_aa: CASSQSQNTEAFF

clone_size: NA
j_call: TRBJ2-7
cdr3_length: 16
v_call: TRBV10-2
d_call: TRBD2
cdr3_nt: TGCGCCAGCAGTGAGTCGATTACAAGGACTAGCGGGGGGCAGTACTTC
cdr3_aa: CASSESITRTSGGQYF

clone_size: NA
j_call: TRBJ2-3
cdr3_length: 13
v_call: TRBV6-4
d_call: NA
cdr3_nt: TGTGCCGTCTGTGGTAGGTTTACAGATACGCAGTATTTT
cdr3_aa: CAVCGRFTDTQYF

clone_size: NA
j_call: TRBJ1-6
cdr3_length: 15
v_call: TRBV28
d_call: TRBD1
cdr3_nt: TGTGCCAGCAGATTAGGGGGACAGCACAATTCACCCCTCCACTTT
cdr3_aa: CASRLGGQHNSPLHF

clone_size: once
j_call: TRBJ2-7
cdr3_length: 12
v_call: TRBV6-6
d_call: NA
cdr3_nt: TGTGCCAGCAGTCCGGAGGCCTACGAGCAGTACTTC
cdr3_aa: CASSPEAYEQYF

clone_size: NA
j_call: TRBJ1-4
cdr3_length: 12
v_call: TRBV7-9
d_call: NA
cdr3_nt: TGTGCCAGCAGCTTAGAAGCGGAAAAACTGTTTTTT
cdr3_aa: CASSLEAEKLFF

clone_size: NA
j_call: TRBJ2-3
cdr3_length: 17
v_call: TRBV18
d_call: TRBD2
cdr3_nt: TGTGCCAGCTCACCTCTAGCGGGAGCCGGTGCCACAGATACGCAGTATTTT
cdr3_aa: CASSPLAGAGATDTQYF

clone_size: NA
j_call: TRBJ2-7
cdr3_length: 15
v_call: TRBV7-2
d_call: TRBD2
cdr3_nt: TGTGCCAGCAGCTTAGGGGAACTAGCGAGCTACGAGCAGTACTTC
cdr3_aa: CASSLGELASYEQYF

clone_size: once
j_call: TRBJ2-3
cdr3_length: 13
v_call: TRBV7-2
d_call: NA
cdr3_nt: TGTGCCAGCAGCTTGCGGTTGACAGATACGCAGTATTTT
cdr3_aa: CASSLRLTDTQYF

clone_size: NA
j_call: TRBJ1-4
cdr3_length: 15
v_call: TRBV9
d_call: NA
cdr3_nt: TGTGCCAGCAGCCAGCCGAAAGGGGGTAATGAAAAACTGTTTTTT
cdr3_aa: CASSQPKGGNEKLFF

clone_size: once
j_call: TRBJ2-3
cdr3_length: 15
v_call: TRBV5-1
d_call: NA
cdr3_nt: TGCGCCAGCAGCATTGGACCATCTAGCACAGATACGCAGTATTTT
cdr3_aa: CASSIGPSSTDTQYF

clone_size: many
j_call: TRBJ1-4
cdr3_length: 17
v_call: TRBV2
d_call: TRBD1
cdr3_nt: TGTGCCAGCAGTGAAGCAGGGACAGGAGCAACTAATGAAAAACTGTTTTTT
cdr3_aa: CASSEAGTGATNEKLFF

clone_size: once
j_call: TRBJ2-5
cdr3_length: 13
v_call: TRBV7-3
d_call: NA
cdr3_nt: TGTGCCAGCAGCTTACTAGGGATGGAGACCCAGTACTTC
cdr3_aa: CASSLLGMETQYF

clone_size: NA
j_call: TRBJ2-6
cdr3_length: 18
v_call: TRBV7-2
d_call: NA
cdr3_nt: TGTGCCAGCAGCTTTAAGGGGACTCCGAGTTCTGGGGCCAACGTCCTGACTTTC
cdr3_aa: CASSFKGTPSSGANVLTF

clone_size: many
j_call: TRBJ1-1
cdr3_length: 12
v_call: TRBV2
d_call: NA
cdr3_nt: TGTGCCAGTTACACAGTGAACACTGAAGCTTTCTTT
cdr3_aa: CASYTVNTEAFF

clone_size: few
j_call: TRBJ2-1
cdr3_length: 14
v_call: TRBV2
d_call: TRBD2
cdr3_nt: TGTGCCAGCAGTGATCCCCGACTAGCGATCCCCACGTTCTTC
cdr3_aa: CASSDPRLAIPTFF

clone_size: NA
j_call: TRBJ1-4
cdr3_length: 15
v_call: TRBV6-1
d_call: NA
cdr3_nt: TGTGCCAGCAGGCCTCGCCCGGGGCCAAATGAAAAACTGTTTTTT
cdr3_aa: CASRPRPGPNEKLFF

clone_size: NA
j_call: TRBJ1-2
cdr3_length: 14
v_call: TRBV6-5
d_call: TRBD1
cdr3_nt: TGTGCCAGCAGTTTGGGACAGGGGTACTATGGCTACACCTTC
cdr3_aa: CASSLGQGYYGYTF

clone_size: NA
j_call: TRBJ1-3
cdr3_length: 14
v_call: TRBV19
d_call: NA
cdr3_nt: TGTGCCAGTAAAGATACAAGGGCCGGAAACACCATATATTTT
cdr3_aa: CASKDTRAGNTIYF

clone_size: NA
j_call: TRBJ1-3
cdr3_length: 15
v_call: TRBV2
d_call: TRBD1
cdr3_nt: TGTGCCAGCAGTTTGGACAGGGGAGGTGGAAACACCATATATTTT
cdr3_aa: CASSLDRGGGNTIYF

clone_size: NA
j_call: TRBJ2-3
cdr3_length: 14
v_call: TRBV19
d_call: NA
cdr3_nt: TGTGCCAGTGCACGCGGGGCATGGGCAGATACGCAGTATTTT
cdr3_aa: CASARGAWADTQYF

clone_size: NA
j_call: TRBJ2-7
cdr3_length: 12
v_call: TRBV2
d_call: NA
cdr3_nt: TGTGCCAGCAATGCAGTAACCTACGAGCAGTACTTC
cdr3_aa: CASNAVTYEQYF

clone_size: NA
j_call: TRBJ2-5
cdr3_length: 15
v_call: TRBV2
d_call: NA
cdr3_nt: TGTGCCAGCAGTGAACAGGGGTCAAAAGGAGAGACCCAGTACTTC
cdr3_aa: CASSEQGSKGETQYF

clone_size: NA
j_call: TRBJ2-7
cdr3_length: 15
v_call: TRBV9
d_call: NA
cdr3_nt: TGTGCCAGCAGCGTAGGATGGGGGCGGGATAACGAGCAGTACTTC
cdr3_aa: CASSVGWGRDNEQYF

clone_size: NA
j_call: TRBJ2-3
cdr3_length: 12
v_call: TRBV5-5
d_call: NA
cdr3_nt: TGTGCCAGCAGCTCCAACACAGATACGCAGTATTTT
cdr3_aa: CASSSNTDTQYF

clone_size: NA
j_call: TRBJ2-1
cdr3_length: 12
v_call: TRBV5-4
d_call: NA
cdr3_nt: TGTGCCAGCAGCTTTGGCACCGCGGGGCAGTTCTTC
cdr3_aa: CASSFGTAGQFF

clone_size: many
j_call: TRBJ2-7
cdr3_length: 13
v_call: TRBV19
d_call: NA
cdr3_nt: TGTGCCAGTAGTACAGGACTGTCCTACGAGCAGTACTTC
cdr3_aa: CASSTGLSYEQYF